This entry lists 3 T cell receptor beta chains sequenced from one sample in a study of cytomegalovirus exposure and HLA in healthy donors listed by TCRdb under 2017. Libraries were constructed by the immunoSEQ multiplex PCR assay. For the multiplex PCR, a mixture combining 60 forward primers for TCR Vbeta segments and 13 reverse primers for TCR Jbeta segments was used. The clones in this table, taken by TCRdb from immuneACCESS, are in-frame only. Not every clone is retained; where verified, under half of the shortfall comes from an unresolved V gene, and the cause of the rest is unknown. In this sample the table shows some 150,000 clones, around 79% of which occur a single time. The leading ten clones occupy around 4% of the sample. Sequenced sample: PBMCs. Receptors were obtained from a man in his forties in good health and CMV-seronegative.

V and J are TRBV6-6 and TRBJ2-1; 7 nucleotides match TRBD2. J lost 4 bases, V lost 6 bases, and 9 bases had no gene match. Per the germline V gene, CDR1 is MNHNY and CDR2 is SVGAGI (reference sequence). The CDR3 is 15 residues long. Written as DNA, the CDR3 is TGTGCCAGCAGATCCGACGGGGGGAGTTACAATGAGCAGTTCTTC. Its translation: CASRSDGGSYNEQFF.

The chain employs TRBV10-3 and TRBJ2-3; 11 bases are a match to TRBD2. CDR3 length: 14 amino acids. V trimming: 10 bases; J trimming: 2 bases; junction bases outside the gene matches: 5. Germline V gene data show CDR1 as ENHRY and CDR2 as SYGVKD. The CDR3 protein is CASLAGGPTDTQYF. Here the CDR3 DNA reads TGTGCCAGCCTAGCGGGGGGTCCCACAGATACGCAGTATTTT.

CDR3 protein: CASRGQGTDTQYF. CDR3 nucleotides: TGTGCCAGCAGGGGACAGGGAACAGATACGCAGTATTTT. This rearrangement joins TRBV9 to TRBJ2-3; 9 bases line up with TRBD1. Germline CDR1 and CDR2: SGDLS and YYNGEE. The ends lost 5 bases at V and 3 bases at J; junction bases unmatched: 1. This CDR3 is built from 13 residues.